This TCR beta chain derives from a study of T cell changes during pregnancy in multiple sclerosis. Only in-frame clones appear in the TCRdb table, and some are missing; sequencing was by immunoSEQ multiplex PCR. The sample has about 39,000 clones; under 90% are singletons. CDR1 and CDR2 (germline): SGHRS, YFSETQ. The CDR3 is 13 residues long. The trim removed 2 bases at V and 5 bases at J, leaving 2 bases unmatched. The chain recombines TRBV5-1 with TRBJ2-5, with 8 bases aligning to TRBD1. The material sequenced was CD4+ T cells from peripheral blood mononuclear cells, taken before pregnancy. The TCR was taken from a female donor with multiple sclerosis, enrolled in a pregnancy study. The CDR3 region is CASSFTGGETQYF. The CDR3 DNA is TGCGCCAGCAGCTTCACAGGGGGGGAGACCCAGTACTTC.